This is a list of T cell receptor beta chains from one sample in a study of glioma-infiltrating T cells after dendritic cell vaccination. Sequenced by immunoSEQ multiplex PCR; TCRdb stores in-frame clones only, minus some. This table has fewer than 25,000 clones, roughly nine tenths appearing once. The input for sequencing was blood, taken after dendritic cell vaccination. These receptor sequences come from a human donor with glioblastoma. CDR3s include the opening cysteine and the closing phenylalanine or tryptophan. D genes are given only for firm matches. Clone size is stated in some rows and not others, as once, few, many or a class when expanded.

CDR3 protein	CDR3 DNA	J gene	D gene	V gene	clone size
CATRDRGYLNTEAFF	TGTGCAACCCGGGACAGGGGTTATTTGAACACTGAAGCTTTCTTT	TRBJ1-1	TRBD1	TRBV10-3	-
CASSVGQVETQYF	TGTGCCAGCAGTGTCGGACAGGTGGAGACCCAGTACTTC	TRBJ2-5	TRBD1	TRBV6-5	-
CASRRTSGDEQYF	TGTGCCAGCAGGAGGACTAGCGGGGACGAGCAGTACTTC	TRBJ2-7	TRBD2	TRBV6-5	few
CASSAGTGASEAFF	TGTGCCAGCAGCGCAGGGACAGGGGCTTCTGAAGCTTTCTTT	TRBJ1-1	TRBD1	TRBV9	-
CASRDTGNGQPQHF	TGTGCCAGCAGGGACACCGGTAATGGTCAGCCCCAGCATTTT	TRBJ1-5	-	TRBV2	-
CASWTGLTGELFF	TGTGCCAGCTGGACAGGACTCACCGGGGAGCTGTTTTTT	TRBJ2-2	TRBD1	TRBV6-1	-
CASSGYGTGGTGELFF	TGCGCCAGCAGCGGTTACGGGACAGGGGGCACCGGGGAGCTGTTTTTT	TRBJ2-2	TRBD1	TRBV5-1	once
CASSGVGDLGAFF	TGTGCCAGTAGTGGTGTGGGGGACTTGGGAGCTTTCTTT	TRBJ1-1	-	TRBV19	-
CASSLYYRISTDTQYF	TGTGCCAGCAGCTTGTATTACAGAATAAGCACAGATACGCAGTATTTT	TRBJ2-3	-	TRBV5-6	-
CASSLGAQQETQYF	TGCGCCAGCAGCTTGGGGGCCCAACAAGAGACCCAGTACTTC	TRBJ2-5	-	TRBV5-1	-
CSASGGTQYF	TGCAGTGCCAGCGGTGGGACCCAGTACTTC	TRBJ2-5	-	TRBV20-1	-
CARRGDTWPSYEQYF	TGTGCCAGGAGAGGGGACACTTGGCCCTCCTACGAGCAGTACTTC	TRBJ2-7	-	TRBV27	few
CASSADMYEQYF	TGTGCCAGCAGTGCGGACATGTACGAGCAGTACTTC	TRBJ2-7	-	TRBV6-1	-
CASSLFWRDEQYF	TGTGCCAGCAGCTTGTTTTGGAGGGACGAGCAGTACTTC	TRBJ2-7	-	TRBV5-8	-
CASSLTSVEQFF	TGCGCCAGCAGCCTGACTAGCGTTGAGCAGTTCTTC	TRBJ2-1	TRBD2	TRBV5-1	-
CASSQEGRISGNTIYF	TGCGCCAGCAGCCAAGAGGGGCGGATCTCTGGAAACACCATATATTTT	TRBJ1-3	-	TRBV4-1	-
CAWSGRIGQELSEKLFF	TGTGCCTGGAGTGGTCGTATAGGACAAGAATTGAGTGAAAAACTGTTTTTT	TRBJ1-4	-	TRBV30	-
CASRETGGHNEQFF	TGTGCCAGCAGGGAGACAGGGGGCCACAATGAGCAGTTCTTC	TRBJ2-1	TRBD1	TRBV2	-
CASSSYPGGLIF	TGTGCCAGCAGTTCTTACCCGGGGGGGCTAATCTTT	TRBJ1-1	-	TRBV27	-
CASRGQGVNTGELFF	TGTGCCAGCAGGGGACAGGGGGTTAACACCGGGGAGCTGTTTTTT	TRBJ2-2	TRBD1	TRBV2	-
CASSPDREIRNYGYTF	TGCGCCAGCAGCCCGGACAGGGAAATAAGGAACTATGGCTACACCTTC	TRBJ1-2	TRBD1	TRBV5-1	few
CASSSTSLTDTQYF	TGTGCCAGCAGCTCGACTAGTCTCACAGATACGCAGTATTTT	TRBJ2-3	-	TRBV5-6	once
CASRVAGGPSLGETQYF	TGCGCCAGCAGGGTAGCGGGGGGTCCGTCGCTGGGGGAGACCCAGTACTTC	TRBJ2-5	TRBD2	TRBV10-1	-
CASSLARGGTEAFF	TGTGCCAGCAGCTTAGCGCGAGGGGGCACTGAAGCTTTCTTT	TRBJ1-1	-	TRBV7-2	-
CASSSPISVSTDTQYF	TGTGCCAGCAGCTCGCCGATCTCAGTTAGCACAGATACGCAGTATTTT	TRBJ2-3	-	TRBV7-2	medium-sized
CASSTKGRGTEEKLFF	TGTGCCAGCTCAACGAAGGGTCGGGGGACTGAAGAAAAACTGTTTTTT	TRBJ1-4	-	TRBV18	-
CASSLGQGVSNTGELFF	TGTGCCAGCAGTTTGGGGCAGGGGGTATCGAACACCGGGGAGCTGTTTTTT	TRBJ2-2	TRBD1	TRBV28	-
CASSLAGSYEQYF	TGTGCCAGCAGCTTGGCGGGGTCCTACGAGCAGTACTTC	TRBJ2-7	-	TRBV5-4	-
CASSALKGLGTEAFF	TGTGCCAGCAGCGCTCTTAAGGGGCTAGGGACTGAAGCTTTCTTT	TRBJ1-1	-	TRBV7-9	-
CASSSQVSSYNEQFF	TGCGCCAGCAGCTCACAGGTTAGCTCCTACAATGAGCAGTTCTTC	TRBJ2-1	-	TRBV5-1	once
CASSLEAYNEQFF	TGTGCCAGCAGCTTGGAAGCTTACAATGAGCAGTTCTTC	TRBJ2-1	-	TRBV5-5	-
CASRPDTGSSGNTIYF	TGTGCCAGCAGACCCGATACAGGGAGCTCTGGAAACACCATATATTTT	TRBJ1-3	-	TRBV5-4	-
CASSFGGGGETQYF	TGTGCCAGCAGTTTCGGGGGGGGAGGGGAGACCCAGTACTTC	TRBJ2-5	TRBD2	TRBV27	-
CASTTGGTGELFF	TGCGCCAGCACGACAGGGGGAACCGGGGAGCTGTTTTTT	TRBJ2-2	TRBD1	TRBV10-1	few
CASSTDREAEAFF	TGCGCCAGCAGCACGGACAGGGAGGCTGAAGCTTTCTTT	TRBJ1-1	TRBD1	TRBV5-1	-
CASSIRSGQQETQYF	TGTGCCAGTAGTATTAGGTCAGGACAACAAGAGACCCAGTACTTC	TRBJ2-5	-	TRBV19	-
CASSLPRGYGYTF	TGTGCCAGCAGCTTACCGCGGGGCTATGGCTACACCTTC	TRBJ1-2	-	TRBV7-2	once
CASSRLASYEQYF	TGTGCCAGCAGCCGACTAGCTTCCTACGAGCAGTACTTC	TRBJ2-7	TRBD2	TRBV7-2	-
CASSSVPLNSPLHF	TGTGCCAGCAGTTCAGTCCCTTTAAATTCACCCCTCCACTTT	TRBJ1-6	-	TRBV6-5	once
CASSEGPSGAPYEQYF	TGCGCCAGCAGTGAGGGCCCTAGCGGGGCCCCCTACGAGCAGTACTTC	TRBJ2-7	TRBD2	TRBV10-2	-
CATPGDRALEQYF	TGTGCCACCCCGGGGGACAGGGCACTCGAGCAGTACTTC	TRBJ2-7	TRBD1	TRBV19	-
CASSQGQGNTEAFF	TGTGCCAGCAGCCAGGGACAGGGCAACACTGAAGCTTTCTTT	TRBJ1-1	TRBD1	TRBV2	-
CASSWTGENTEAFF	TGTGCCAGCAGTTGGACAGGGGAGAACACTGAAGCTTTCTTT	TRBJ1-1	TRBD1	TRBV6-1	few
CASSTGQVNQPQHF	TGTGCCAGTAGTACAGGACAGGTCAATCAGCCCCAGCATTTT	TRBJ1-5	TRBD1	TRBV19	-
CASSYSWTADQPQHF	TGTGCCAGCAGTTACTCGTGGACAGCGGATCAGCCCCAGCATTTT	TRBJ1-5	-	TRBV6-5	-
CASSQESVGTGRNYGYTF	TGTGCCAGCAGCCAAGAATCGGTTGGGACAGGGAGGAACTATGGCTACACCTTC	TRBJ1-2	TRBD1	TRBV14	once